A selection of T cell receptor beta chains follows, all from one sample in a study of blood T cells in healthy people across ages. MiXCR, applied by TCRdb to the 5' RACE reads, yields one record per CDR3 protein. The table lists 1.5 million to 2 million distinct CDR3 sequences, about 50% of them singletons, with less than 2.5% in the top ten. The specimen was blood. The receptors come from a woman aged 40 to 50 in good health. The CDR3 runs from the conserved cysteine through the conserved F or W. A D gene is named only where the DNA matches it firmly. Size is omitted from some rows. Given values are once, few, many or a class for expanded clones.

cdr3_aa: CASSAPGAYEQYF; cdr3_nt: TGTGCCAGCAGCGCCCCAGGGGCCTACGAGCAGTACTTC; d_call: .; clone_size: few; v_call: TRBV7-9; j_call: TRBJ2-7
cdr3_aa: CSARDLTGADTQYF; cdr3_nt: TGCAGTGCTAGAGATTTGACCGGGGCAGATACGCAGTATTTT; d_call: .; clone_size: .; v_call: TRBV20-1; j_call: TRBJ2-3
cdr3_aa: CASTDVGGREQYF; cdr3_nt: TGTGCCAGCACCGACGTGGGGGGACGCGAGCAGTACTTC; d_call: .; clone_size: few; v_call: TRBV28; j_call: TRBJ2-7
cdr3_aa: CASRGGQEETQFF; cdr3_nt: TGCGCCAGCAGAGGGGGGCAGGAGGAGACCCAGTTCTTC; d_call: .; clone_size: .; v_call: TRBV5-1; j_call: TRBJ2-1
cdr3_aa: CASSSTIRGWGETQYF; cdr3_nt: TGTGCCAGCAGCTCTACTATCAGGGGGTGGGGCGAGACCCAGTACTTC; d_call: TRBD1; clone_size: few; v_call: TRBV7-2; j_call: TRBJ2-5
cdr3_aa: CASSQSLGPHEQFF; cdr3_nt: TGCGCCAGCAGCCAATCTTTGGGACCGCATGAGCAGTTCTTC; d_call: .; clone_size: few; v_call: TRBV4-3; j_call: TRBJ2-1
cdr3_aa: CAISESLDSAREQFF; cdr3_nt: TGTGCCATCAGTGAGTCCTTAGACTCCGCTCGAGAGCAGTTCTTC; d_call: .; clone_size: few; v_call: TRBV10-3; j_call: TRBJ2-1
cdr3_aa: CSAIPTLKGTDTQYF; cdr3_nt: TGCAGTGCTATCCCGACACTCAAGGGCACAGATACGCAGTATTTT; d_call: .; clone_size: few; v_call: TRBV20-1; j_call: TRBJ2-3
cdr3_aa: CASSYLGGPGDTQYF; cdr3_nt: TGTGCCAGCAGTTACCTTGGGGGTCCCGGGGATACGCAGTATTTT; d_call: .; clone_size: .; v_call: TRBV6-5; j_call: TRBJ2-3
cdr3_aa: CASSVTVGTGELFF; cdr3_nt: TGTGCCAGCAGCGTGACAGTCGGCACCGGGGAGCTGTTTTTT; d_call: .; clone_size: few; v_call: TRBV9; j_call: TRBJ2-2
cdr3_aa: CASSQVSHEQFF; cdr3_nt: TGCGCCAGCAGCCAAGTGTCCCATGAGCAGTTCTTC; d_call: .; clone_size: few; v_call: TRBV4-1; j_call: TRBJ2-1
cdr3_aa: CASSLARGLLGTQYF; cdr3_nt: TGTGCCAGCAGCTTAGCGCGGGGGCTCTTGGGGACCCAGTACTTC; d_call: .; clone_size: .; v_call: TRBV7-2; j_call: TRBJ2-5
cdr3_aa: CASSLGQGRETQFF; cdr3_nt: TGTGCCAGCAGTCTCGGACAGGGCCGGGAGACCCAGTTCTTC; d_call: TRBD1; clone_size: few; v_call: TRBV4-2; j_call: TRBJ2-1
cdr3_aa: CSARTGKAYGYTF; cdr3_nt: TGCAGTGCAAGGACAGGGAAGGCCTATGGCTACACCTTC; d_call: TRBD1; clone_size: few; v_call: TRBV20-1; j_call: TRBJ1-2